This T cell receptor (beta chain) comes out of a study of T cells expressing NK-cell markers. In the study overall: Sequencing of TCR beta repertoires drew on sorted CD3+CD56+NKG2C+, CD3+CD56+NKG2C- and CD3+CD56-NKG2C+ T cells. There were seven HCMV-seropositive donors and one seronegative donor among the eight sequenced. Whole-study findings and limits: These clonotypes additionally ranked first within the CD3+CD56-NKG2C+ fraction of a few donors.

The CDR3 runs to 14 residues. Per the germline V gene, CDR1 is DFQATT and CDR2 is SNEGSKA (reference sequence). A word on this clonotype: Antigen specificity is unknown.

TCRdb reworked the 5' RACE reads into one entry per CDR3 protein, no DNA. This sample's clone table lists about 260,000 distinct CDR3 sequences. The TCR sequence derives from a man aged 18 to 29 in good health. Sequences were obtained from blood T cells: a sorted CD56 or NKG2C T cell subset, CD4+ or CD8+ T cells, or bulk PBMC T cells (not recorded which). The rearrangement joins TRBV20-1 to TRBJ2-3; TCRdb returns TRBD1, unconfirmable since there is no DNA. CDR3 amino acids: CSARFSPGADTQYF.